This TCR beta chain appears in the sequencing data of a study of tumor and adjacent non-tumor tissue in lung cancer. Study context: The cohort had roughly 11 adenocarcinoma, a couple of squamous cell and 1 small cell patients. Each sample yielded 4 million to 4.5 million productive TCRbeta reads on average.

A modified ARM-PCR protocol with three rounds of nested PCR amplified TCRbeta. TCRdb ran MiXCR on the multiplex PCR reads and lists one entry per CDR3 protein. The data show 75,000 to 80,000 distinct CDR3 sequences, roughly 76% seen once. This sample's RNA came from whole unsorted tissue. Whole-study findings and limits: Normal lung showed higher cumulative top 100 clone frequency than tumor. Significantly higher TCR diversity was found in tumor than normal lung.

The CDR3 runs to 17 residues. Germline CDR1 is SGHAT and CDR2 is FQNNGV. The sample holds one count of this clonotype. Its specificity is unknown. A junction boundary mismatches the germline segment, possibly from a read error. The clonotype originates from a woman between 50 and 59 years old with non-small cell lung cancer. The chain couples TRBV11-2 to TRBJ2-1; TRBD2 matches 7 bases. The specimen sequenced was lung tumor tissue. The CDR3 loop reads CASTPEGGGGSYNEQIF. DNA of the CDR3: TGTGCCAGCACCCCAGAGGGCGGGGGAGGCTCCTACAATGAGCAAATCTTC.